This T cell receptor beta chain was sequenced in a study of CD8+ T cells in alopecia areata. The overall study: Once tofacitinib had been taken for 6 to 18 months, 6 months off drug followed. Findings of the study overall: Uncertainty about whether baseline CD8+ expansion is linked to response remains, with one nonresponder.

Reverse transcription of extracted RNA yielded cDNA, which provided the sequencing template. Profiling relied on immunoSEQ multiplex PCR, and the TCRdb table lists in-frame clones only, not all of them. The sample holds roughly 230,000 clones, around two fifths seen once. Comment on this clone: Its target is not known.

Treatment given: oral pan-JAK inhibitor, 5-10 mg twice daily. This receptor was identified in a human donor with alopecia areata. This material consisted of CD4+ T cells sorted from blood, taken around week 36, from a patient treated with tofacitinib.

The DNA of the CDR3 is TGTGCCAGCAGTTACTCAGACAGGGGGGAAAACATTCAGTACTTC. This translates into CASSYSDRGENIQYF. The gene calls are TRBV6-5 and TRBJ2-4, with 9 bases aligning to TRBD1. J lost 5 bases, V lost 0 bases, and 2 bases had no gene match. The CDR3 has 15 residues. Germline-derived CDR1 and CDR2 are MNHEY and SVGAGI.